One and the same sample provided the 19 T cell receptor beta chains below, sequenced in a study of PD-L1 blockade in urothelial cancer. The assay was immunoSEQ multiplex PCR, and TCRdb's table has in-frame clones only and misses some. The repertoire has about 120,000 clones, around 89% of them found once; the top ten carry 1.5% to 2%. Time point here: peripheral blood 6 weeks after treatment start. Specimen: PBMCs, collected around atezolizumab (anti-PD-L1) treatment. These receptors all come from a man aged 55 to 70 with urothelial cancer.

The chain uses TRBV4-1 and TRBJ2-7; 7 positions match TRBD1. The CDR3 contains 13 residues. CDR1 and CDR2 (germline): MGHRA, YSYEKL. The V segment lost 0 bases and the J segment 7 bases; nucleotides outside the gene matches: 3. In DNA, the CDR3 is TGCGCCAGCAGCCAAGACCCGGACAGGGAGCAGTACTTC. This codes for CASSQDPDREQYF.

J is TRBJ2-2 and V is TRBV6-1; D is undetermined. V lost 8 bases to trimming and J lost 4 bases, with 14 bases between them. Germline V gene sequence: CDR1 MNHNS, CDR2 SASEGT. There are 14 residues in the CDR3. The CDR3 nucleotides read TGTGCCAGCGAAGGTACAGCCGGCACCGGGGAGCTGTTTTTT. Its translation is CASEGTAGTGELFF.

This clone has just one count. The chain carries TRBV5-1 and TRBJ2-3, with D tentatively TRBD2 (5 bases). V was trimmed by 4 bases and J by 0 bases, leaving 12 bases between them. From germline, CDR1 is SGHRS and CDR2 YFSETQ. The CDR3 has 15 residues. CDR3 sequence: CASSKSGLSTDTQYF. The CDR3 DNA follows: TGCGCCAGCAGCAAAAGCGGCCTTAGCACAGATACGCAGTATTTT. Looking up the rest from reference TRBV5-1 and TRBJ2-3 gives the full variable domain: KAGVTQTPRYLIKTRGQQVTLSCSPISGHRSVSWYQQTPGQGLQFLFEYFSETQRNKGNFPGRFSGRQFSNSRSEMNVSTLELGDSALYLCASSKSGLSTDTQYFGPGTRLTVL.

Here the CDR3 DNA reads TGTGCCAGCACCCCCCTAGGACAGGGGGCTAGCGAGCAGTACTTC. Its protein product is CASTPLGQGASEQYF. The chain employs TRBV2 and TRBJ2-7; 11 nucleotides match TRBD1. The CDR3 spans 15 residues. V lost 7 bases to trimming and J lost 6 bases; unmatched junction nucleotides: 11. Germline V gene sequence: CDR1 SNHLY, CDR2 FYNNEI.

The chain couples TRBV11-2 to TRBJ1-5; 9 bases match TRBD1. V shed 5 bases and J 7 bases; nucleotides not matched to a gene: 9. The CDR3 runs to 15 residues. Germline V gives CDR1 SGHAT, CDR2 FQNNGV. Here the CDR3 reads CASSTTGGAGQPQHF. The CDR3 coding sequence is TGTGCCAGCAGCACAACAGGGGGCGCTGGACAGCCCCAGCATTTT.

This chain joins TRBV4-3 and TRBJ1-2, with 11 bases aligning to TRBD1. Trimming removed 0 bases from V and 5 bases from J; junction bases left unmatched: 14. CDR3 size: 19 residues. Per germline, CDR1 LGHNA and CDR2 YSLEER. The CDR3 DNA follows: TGCGCCAGCAGCCAAGATCTCCCGGACAGGGGGCGCCTAGGGTATGGCTACACCTTC. This encodes CASSQDLPDRGRLGYGYTF.

The CDR3 bases are TGTGCCAGCAGCCCCCGCCTATTGAACACTGAAGCTTTCTTT. Protein: CASSPRLLNTEAFF. The chain links TRBV11-2 to TRBJ1-1; D unclear. Germline CDR1 SGHAT, CDR2 FQNNGV. V lost 5 bases to trimming and J lost 0 bases, with 10 bases between them. There are 14 residues in the CDR3.

The chain recombines TRBV9 with TRBJ2-7; the match to TRBD2 covers 10 bases. CDR1 SGDLS and CDR2 YYNGEE come from the germline V gene. The CDR3 is made up of 15 amino acids. V shed 0 bases, J shed 7 bases, and the junction held 7 bases outside the gene matches. This CDR3 is CASSVEAGGIWEQYF. The CDR3 DNA reads TGTGCCAGCAGCGTAGAAGCGGGAGGGATTTGGGAGCAGTACTTC.

This chain joins TRBV9 and TRBJ2-7, with D uncertain. Trimming left V 4 bases short and J 0 bases short, with 11 bases between. This CDR3 is built from 14 residues. CDR1 SGDLS and CDR2 YYNGEE come from the germline V gene. CDR3 region: CASSPDTHSYEQYF. Written as DNA, the CDR3 is TGTGCCAGCAGCCCTGACACCCACTCCTACGAGCAGTACTTC.

This CDR3 is CASSFSGGAETGELFF. DNA for the CDR3: TGTGCCAGCAGCTTTAGCGGGGGGGCGGAAACCGGGGAGCTGTTTTTT. This sequence joins TRBV7-2 and TRBJ2-2; 11 bases line up with TRBD2. The V and J ends lost 3 bases and 5 bases, in that order; junction bases with no gene match: 5. The CDR3 totals 16 residues. Germline lookup yields CDR1 SGHTA and CDR2 FQGNSA.

The chain links TRBV13 to TRBJ1-2; D gene ambiguous. Trimming shortened V by 2 bases and J by 0 bases, and 10 bases separated the two germline ends. This CDR3 has 15 amino acids. The germline V gene encodes CDR1 PRHDT and CDR2 FYEKMQ (reference sequence). The CDR3 sequence: CASSLRSRPNYGYTF. Written as DNA, the CDR3 is TGTGCCAGCAGCTTACGCAGTCGCCCTAACTATGGCTACACCTTC.

The chain employs TRBV2 and TRBJ1-5, with TRBD1 as a possible D gene (5 bases). There are 15 residues in the CDR3. Trimming shortened V by 5 bases and J by 7 bases, and 18 bases separated the two germline ends. Germline loops: CDR1 SNHLY, CDR2 FYNNEI. CDR3 coding DNA: TGTGCCAGCAGTTCGGACGGGTGGGGGGAACAGCCCCAGCATTTT. Its protein product is CASSSDGWGEQPQHF.

V usage is TRBV11-3 and J usage is TRBJ2-1; tentative D call: TRBD1 (5 bases). Looked up from germline, CDR1 is SGHNT and CDR2 is YENEEA. The CDR3 consists of 15 residues. Trimming took 2 bases from V and 5 from J, leaving 13 bases between them. CDR3 coding DNA: TGTGCCAGCAGCTTAAGTAAGGGGTACCACAATGAGCAGTTCTTC. Translating it yields CASSLSKGYHNEQFF.

The genes are TRBV5-8 and TRBJ1-6; tentatively, D is TRBD1 (5 bases). The CDR3 runs 13 residues. Germline loops: CDR1 SGHTS, CDR2 YDEGEE. The germline V and J ends were trimmed by 6 bases and 14 bases, with 18 bases remaining between them. CDR3 region: CASTKDPAGALHF. As DNA, the CDR3 is TGTGCCAGCACCAAGGACCCGGCGGGGGCCCTCCACTTT.

This rearrangement joins TRBV21-1 to TRBJ2-3; the tabulated D call, TRBD2, remains unverified against the DNA. TRBV21-1 is a pseudogene segment. This CDR3 has 14 residues. CDR3 sequence reads: CASKPSVRPDTQYF. In DNA, the CDR3 is TGTGCCAGCAAACCGAGCGTCCGGCCAGATACGCAGTATTTT.

This chain connects TRBV5-4 to TRBJ1-6; perhaps TRBD1 as D (6 bases). Germline values: CDR1 SGHNT, CDR2 YYREEE (reference sequence). The CDR3 consists of 17 residues. Trimming left V 3 bases short and J 0 bases short, with 13 bases between. The CDR3 bases are TGTGCCAGCAGCTCCGGACAGATCAGCTCCTATAATTCACCCCTCCACTTT. This sequence encodes CASSSGQISSYNSPLHF. The full variable domain, completed using reference TRBV5-4 and TRBJ1-6, is ETGVTQSPTHLIKTRGQQVTLRCSSQSGHNTVSWYQQALGQGPQFIFQYYREEENGRGNFPPRFSGLQFPNYSSELNVNALELDDSALYLCASSSGQISSYNSPLHFGNGTRLTVT.

The chain uses TRBV25-1 and TRBJ2-7, with 8 nucleotides matching TRBD1. V shed 5 bases, J shed 6 bases, and the junction held 3 bases outside the gene matches. The germline gives CDR1 MGHDK, CDR2 SYGVNS. The CDR3 consists of 12 residues. CDR3 loop: CASSFDRGEQYF. The CDR3 DNA sequence: TGTGCCAGCAGTTTCGACAGGGGCGAGCAGTACTTC.

The V call is TRBV6-5, the J call TRBJ2-1, with D uncertain. CDR3 length equals 11 residues. The germline V and J ends were trimmed by 10 bases and 10 bases, with 14 bases remaining between them. Germline lookup yields CDR1 MNHEY and CDR2 SVGAGI. CDR3 nucleotide sequence: TGTGCCACCCTTGGAGTCTTGGAGCAGTTCTTC. Its translation is CATLGVLEQFF.

This rearrangement joins TRBV5-1 to TRBJ2-3; the match to TRBD1 covers 9 bases. The germline V gene has CDR1 SGHRS and CDR2 YFSETQ. The CDR3 runs 17 residues. The V segment lost 4 bases and the J segment 2 bases; nucleotides outside the gene matches: 11. In DNA form, the CDR3 reads TGCGCCAGCAGCGCCCCGAGACAGGGGGGGCACACAGATACGCAGTATTTT. Amino acid sequence: CASSAPRQGGHTDTQYF.